The clone carrying this T cell receptor beta chain was counted a few times. Combining a sample-barcoded 5' primer with a J-beta primer mix, a second PCR ran for about 6 to 11 cycles. Via MiXCR, TCRdb re-called the 5' RACE reads, giving one row per CDR3 protein. The table has around 850,000 distinct CDR3 sequences, under 40% seen once. This sample was included in a study of blood T cells in healthy people across ages. CDR3 length: 14 amino acids. The germline V gene has CDR1 ENHRY and CDR2 SYGVKD. Trimming removed 4 bases from V and 8 bases from J, with 17 bases in between. V usage is TRBV10-3 and J usage is TRBJ1-1, with D tentatively TRBD1 (5 bases). Specimen: blood. This receptor was obtained from a man aged 18 to 29 in good health. The CDR3 sequence is CAISVIVGEREAFF. CDR3 bases: TGTGCCATCAGTGTTATCGTGGGGGAACGGGAAGCTTTCTTT.